This T cell receptor beta chain was captured in a study of low-dose radiotherapy and immunotherapy resistance in tumors. About the study: The study delivered 0.5 Gy per fraction every 2 weeks to Cohort 1, totaling 6.5 Gy. Intravenous administration to patients comprised nivolumab at 240 mg every two weeks and ipilimumab at 1 mg/kg every six weeks.

J gave up 2 bases and V 5 bases, and 10 bases lay outside the gene matches. The germline V gene encodes CDR1 SEHNR and CDR2 FQNEAQ (reference sequence). CDR3 size: 19 residues. The authors ran around 19 PCR cycles to amplify TCRs with a constant-region primer and V-primer adapter. TCRdb reprocessed the reads via MiXCR and lists one record per CDR3 protein. The data contain 40,000 to 65,000 distinct CDR3 sequences, approximately 35% of them singletons. This sample's time point: after trial treatment. Treatment here: LDRT plus nivolumab, ipilimumab, low-dose cyclophosphamide and aspirin (RACIN trial). V and J are TRBV7-9 and TRBJ2-3; the match to TRBD2 covers 16 bases. This sample comprised PBMCs, obtained after low-dose radiotherapy plus immunotherapy. This TCR derives from a male donor with rectosigmoid adenocarcinoma. CDR3 region: CASSKGLAGGSLYTDTQYF. CDR3 bases: TGTGCCAGCAGCAAGGGACTAGCGGGGGGGTCCCTTTACACAGATACGCAGTATTTT.